This entry describes one T cell receptor (beta chain). Its antigen is not known. The sample belongs to a study of T cells after yellow fever vaccination. Overall study results and limits: Weaker, the secondary response had a peak occurring faster, on day 5 versus 15.

TCRdb used MiXCR to reprocess the 5' RACE reads, holding one entry per CDR3 protein. This sample has under 350,000 distinct CDR3 sequences; roughly 4% occur once, and the top ten carry around 23%. The V end lost 5 bases, the J end lost 11 bases, and 16 bases lay between the germline ends. The CDR3 is 14 residues long. The sequence came from a young man who received the YFV17D yellow fever vaccine. The starting material was PBMCs, obtained 5 days after the yellow fever booster vaccination. This chain uses TRBV12-3 or TRBV12-4 with TRBJ1-6; D is ambiguous. The CDR3 DNA reads TGTGCCAGCAGTCCTCCCCGGAAGGAGGCACCCCTCCACTTT. Translation gives CASSPPRKEAPLHF.